This T cell receptor beta chain was found in a study of CD8 T cells in Susac syndrome. The authors carried out high-throughput sequencing of TCR beta. They applied it to CD8+ and CD4+ T cells obtained from blood. Each multiple sclerosis control was a treatment-naive patient with relapsing-remitting disease that was either stable or active. The authors negatively isolated CD8+ and CD4+ T cells and FACS-enriched TEMRA cells. Trimming at V came to 4 bases and at J to 3 bases, leaving 9 bases not matched to a gene. Germline V gives CDR1 SEHNR, CDR2 FQNEAQ (reference sequence). The CDR3 is 15 amino acids. cDNA came from roughly 0.5 to 1 ug RNA primed by random hexamers. Amplification of the TCR beta CDR3 was carried out by immunoSEQ multiplex PCR, which spanned a total of 54 Vbeta and 13 Jbeta segments. TCRdb used MiXCR to reprocess the immunoSEQ multiplex PCR reads, holding one entry per CDR3 protein. The sample contains roughly 120,000 distinct CDR3 sequences, approximately 93% of which appear only once.

The chain has TRBV7-9 and TRBJ2-7, with TRBD1 matching over 7 bases. The source is a human donor with multiple sclerosis. Source material: CD8+ T cells from PBMCs. CDR3 amino acids: CASSSPTGSGYEQYF. Here the CDR3 DNA reads TGTGCCAGCAGCTCCCCGACAGGGTCTGGCTACGAGCAGTACTTC.